This paragraph reports one T cell receptor (beta chain). In its sample, this clone was seen once. Its antigen target is currently unknown. The record has no base qualities; no much larger clone is one base away. Genomic DNA was extracted from sorted cells for sequencing of the TCRbeta CDR3 region. The immunoSEQ Assay was used to sequence the TCRbeta CDR3 regions. TCRdb limited this immuneACCESS table to in-frame rearrangements with V and J called. A share of clones is missing; checked studies link under half to unresolved V genes, and the rest is unexplained. In all, the sample holds 85,000 to 95,000 clones, and 85% to 90% of those were seen once. Clones ranked in the top ten supply 0.33% of the sample. Patients with a history of autoimmune disease or receiving systemic immunosuppression were excluded from the trial. Peripheral blood for TCR sequencing was drawn from every dose cohort at baseline, at cycle 4 day 1 and at cycle 7 day 1. The samples were taken from a phase I, first-in-human, multicenter, open-label dose-escalation trial of ivuxolimab. Adults with locally advanced or metastatic melanoma, renal cell, hepatocellular, or head and neck squamous cell carcinoma were enrolled in the trial. Before TCR sequencing, CD4+ T cells and CD8+ T cells were sorted from peripheral blood as separate populations.

This sample was included in a study of OX40 agonist ivuxolimab in advanced cancers. About the study as a whole: Ivuxolimab was a fully human IgG2 agonistic monoclonal antibody targeting the costimulatory receptor OX40 (CD134). Intravenous ivuxolimab was administered to patients every 2 weeks at six dose levels: 0.01, 0.1, 0.3, 1.5, 3 and 10 mg/kg. Of the roughly 52 dose-escalation patients, hepatocellular carcinoma was present in approximately 20, melanoma in around 15, renal cell carcinoma in 9 and head and neck cancer in 9. A male proportion of roughly 80% and a mean age of approximately 55 years, ranging from 23 to 79, were recorded for the dose-escalation cohort. Patients were allowed to have had prior anti-PD-1, anti-PD-L1 or anti-CTLA-4 therapy, and approximately 40% of the dose-escalation patients had been treated with checkpoint inhibitors. Three dose-escalation patients achieved partial responses, one with hepatocellular carcinoma and two with cutaneous melanoma. Peripheral TCRbeta sequencing was intended to test whether TCR sequence diversity was altered and clonal T-cell expansion was caused by ivuxolimab. The monotherapy dose-escalation portion (N of about 49 patients) of the phase I ivuxolimab trial is reported in the paper.

The paper's findings and limits, for the study overall: After ivuxolimab, more expanded clones were found on average in CD8+ T cells than in CD4+ T cells. In the 0.1-3.0 mg/kg groups, partial responders had among the lowest normalized peripheral clonal expansion, particularly in CD8+ T cells. Low levels of normalized T-cell clonal expansion were also seen in some nonresponding patients. At doses of 0.1 to 3.0 mg/kg, clonal expansion of both CD4+ and CD8+ blood T cells was observed from baseline to week 6. The antigen specificity of the peripheral T cells that underwent clonal expansion was not determined.

The starting material was CD4+ or CD8+ T cells sorted from blood, obtained in a trial of the OX40 agonist ivuxolimab. The sequence was obtained from an adult with an advanced solid tumor such as melanoma, head and neck, liver or kidney cancer.

The CDR3 protein sequence reads: CASSESMNTEAFF. The DNA sequence is given as TGTGCCAGCAGTGAGTCAATGAACACTGAAGCTTTCTTT. The sequence is built from TRBV6-1 and TRBJ1-1, with the D gene not confidently named. The CDR3 spans 13 residues, from the cysteine through the phenylalanine. The read is trimmed to its CDR3 DNA, 39 bases read in frame from base 1. Reading the germline V gene gives CDR1 MNHNS and CDR2 SASEGT. The junction carries 5 bases between V and J, which are trimmed by 3 bases and 0 bases respectively.